This T cell receptor beta chain came from a study of immune characterization of retroperitoneal liposarcoma. V shed 7 bases and J 4 bases; nucleotides not matched to a gene: 12. CDR1 and CDR2 from the germline V gene are SGHTA and FQGNSA. The CDR3 covers 16 residues. A single record per CDR3 protein comes from TCRdb applying MiXCR to the PCR reads. The data show 2,000 to 3,000 distinct CDR3 sequences, with approximately 50% seen just once and approximately 53% held by the top ten. This clonotype was seen only once. This chain links TRBV7-2 with TRBJ1-2; 10 nucleotides agree with TRBD1. The TCR was taken from a female donor with retroperitoneal liposarcoma. Material: tumor tissue. The CDR3 region is CASTSGTGDVGYGYTF. Written as DNA, the CDR3 is TGTGCCAGCACCTCCGGGACAGGGGATGTCGGCTATGGCTACACCTTC.